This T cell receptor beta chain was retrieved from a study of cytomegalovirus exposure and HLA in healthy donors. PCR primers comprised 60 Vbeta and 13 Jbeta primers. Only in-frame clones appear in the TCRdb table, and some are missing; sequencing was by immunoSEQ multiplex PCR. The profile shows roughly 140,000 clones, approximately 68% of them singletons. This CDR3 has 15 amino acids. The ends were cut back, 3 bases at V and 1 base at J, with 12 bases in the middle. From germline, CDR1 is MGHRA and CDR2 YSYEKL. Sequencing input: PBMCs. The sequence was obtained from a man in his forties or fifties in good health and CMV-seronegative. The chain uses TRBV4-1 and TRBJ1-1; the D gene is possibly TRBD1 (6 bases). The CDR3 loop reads CASSHKDRTNTEAFF. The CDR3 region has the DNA TGCGCCAGCAGCCATAAAGACAGGACGAACACTGAAGCTTTCTTT.